This TCR beta chain originates from a study of OX40 agonist ivuxolimab in advanced cancers. About the research overall: Patients received the agonistic anti-OX40 (CD134) antibody ivuxolimab. Ivuxolimab was delivered to patients intravenously every 2 weeks at doses spanning 0.01 to 10 mg/kg. The dose-escalation cohort had hepatocellular carcinoma, melanoma, renal cell or head and neck cancer.

Sequencing used immunoSEQ multiplex PCR; TCRdb keeps in-frame clones, though not all of them. Among some 21,000 clones, 68% were seen once, and the ten largest hold more than 9.5%. Findings of the study overall: Mean expanded clone counts were higher in CD8+ than CD4+ T cells.

Looked up from germline, CDR1 is MGHDK and CDR2 is SYGVNS. The CDR3 runs to 14 residues. The V gene lost 4 bases and the J gene lost 7 bases, with 13 bases spanning the gap. Points on this clone: Antigen: not known.

Sequenced material: CD4+ or CD8+ T cells sorted from blood, taken in a trial of the OX40 agonist ivuxolimab. The source is an adult with an advanced solid tumor such as melanoma, head and neck, liver or kidney cancer. This chain joins TRBV25-1 and TRBJ1-4, with D possibly being TRBD1 (5 bases). This CDR3 reads CASSAGPIGEKLFF. Here the CDR3 DNA reads TGTGCCAGCAGTGCGGGACCAATCGGTGAAAAACTGTTTTTT.